This T cell receptor (beta chain) was sequenced during a study of T cell responses to AZD1222 COVID-19 vaccine. Study-wide results and caveats: Donors were mostly white British, more females; clonal diversity possibly underestimated.

The ends were cut back, 2 bases at V and 4 bases at J, with 11 bases in the middle. Germline assignment: CDR1 SGHRS and CDR2 YFSETQ. The CDR3 length is 14 residues. Libraries were prepared by immunoSEQ multiplex PCR; TCRdb keeps only in-frame clonotypes and omits some of them. The sample includes roughly 110,000 clones, approximately 87% of them seen just once. With regard to this clone: Its antigen is not known.

This sequence joins TRBV5-1 and TRBJ2-3; TRBD2 is a possible D gene (6 bases). The receptor's source is an adult in good health. The sample here was peripheral blood, taken on day 0 of AZD1222 vaccination. CDR3 sequence (DNA): TGCGCCAGCAGCTTTAGCGGCGGGGCAGATACGCAGTATTTT. Its translation is CASSFSGGADTQYF.